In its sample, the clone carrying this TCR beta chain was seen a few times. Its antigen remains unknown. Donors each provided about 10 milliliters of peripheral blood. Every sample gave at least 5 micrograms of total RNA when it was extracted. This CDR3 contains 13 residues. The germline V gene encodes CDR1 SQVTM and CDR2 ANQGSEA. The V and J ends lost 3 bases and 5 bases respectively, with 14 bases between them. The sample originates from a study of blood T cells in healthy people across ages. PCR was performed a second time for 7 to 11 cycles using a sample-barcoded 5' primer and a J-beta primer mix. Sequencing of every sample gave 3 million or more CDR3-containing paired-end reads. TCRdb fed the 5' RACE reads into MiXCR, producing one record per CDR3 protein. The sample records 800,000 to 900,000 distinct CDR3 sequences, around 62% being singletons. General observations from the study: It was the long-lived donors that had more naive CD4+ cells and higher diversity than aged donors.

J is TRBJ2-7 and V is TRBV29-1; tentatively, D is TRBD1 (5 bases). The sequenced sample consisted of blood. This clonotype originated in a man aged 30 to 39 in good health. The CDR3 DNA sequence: TGCAGCGTTGAGACAGTGGGGATCAACGAGCAGTACTTC. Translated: CSVETVGINEQYF.